Listed below are T cell receptor beta chains from one sample, sequenced in a study of neurological immune-mediated disorders. TCRdb reprocessed the 5' RACE reads via MiXCR and lists one record per CDR3 protein. The table has around 47,000 distinct CDR3 sequences, 20% to 25% seen once. Sequenced input: PBMCs. These TCRs come from a man in his sixties with HTLV-1-associated myelopathy (HAM/TSP). The CDR3 runs from the conserved cysteine through the conserved F or W. Each record gives: clone size, J gene, V gene, D gene, CDR3 DNA, CDR3 protein. A D gene is named only where the DNA matches it firmly. Clone size is stated in some rows and not others, as once, few, many or a class when expanded.

- | TRBJ2-1 | TRBV25-1 | - | TGTGCCAGCACCCCCGGGGGAACCTACAATGAGCAGTTCTTC | CASTPGGTYNEQFF
many | TRBJ2-1 | TRBV11-2 | - | TGTGCCAGCAGCTATAGTACCGGGGAGGGGGAGTTCTTC | CASSYSTGEGEFF
- | TRBJ2-6 | TRBV29-1 | TRBD1 | TGCAGTATTCGGCACTACGACAGGGGTCCCTCTGGGGCCAACGTCCTGACTTTC | CSIRHYDRGPSGANVLTF
- | TRBJ1-2 | TRBV27 | TRBD1 | TGTGCCAGCAGTTTTGGACAGGGTCTTGGTGGCTACACCTTC | CASSFGQGLGGYTF
many | TRBJ2-1 | TRBV29-1 | - | TGCAGCGTCTTTAGGGGGAATGAGCAGTTCTTC | CSVFRGNEQFF
- | TRBJ1-1 | TRBV7-2 | - | TGTGCCAGCAGCTTATGGGGGGACACTGAAGCTATCTTC | CASSLWGDTEAIF
- | TRBJ2-1 | TRBV3-1 | - | TGTGCCAGCAGCCAAGGACCCGGACAGTACAATGAGCAGTTCTTC | CASSQGPGQYNEQFF
many | TRBJ2-1 | TRBV6-6 | TRBD2 | TGTGCCAGCACCTTAGCGGGACCCTACAATGAGCAGTTCTTC | CASTLAGPYNEQFF
- | TRBJ1-6 | TRBV5-5 | - | TGTGCCAGCACCCCAGACGGGACACCTAATTCACCCCTCCACTTT | CASTPDGTPNSPLHF
many | TRBJ2-5 | TRBV6-6 | TRBD1 | TGTGCCTCAAAGGGCAAAGAAAACAGGGGCCGTTTGGAGACCCAGTACTTC | CASKGKENRGRLETQYF
many | TRBJ1-2 | TRBV20-1 | - | TGCAGTGCTAGAGATGGACACAAGGGGCCTAACTATGGCTACACCTTC | CSARDGHKGPNYGYTF
many | TRBJ2-7 | TRBV2 | TRBD2 | TGTGCCAGCAGTCCTGGGACTAGCGGGCAGCCCTACGAGCAGTACTTC | CASSPGTSGQPYEQYF
many | TRBJ1-1 | TRBV6-2/TRBV6-3 | - | TGTGCCAGCAGCATCACTGAGAGGACTGAAGCTTTCTTT | CASSITERTEAFF
- | TRBJ1-5 | TRBV7-9 | - | TGTGCCAGCAGCTACGCGCGGGACGGCAATCAGCCCCAGCATTTT | CASSYARDGNQPQHF
medium-sized | TRBJ2-5 | TRBV29-1 | TRBD1 | TGCAGCGTTGATGTCGGCACAGGGGGCTGGGAGACCCAGTACTTC | CSVDVGTGGWETQYF
few | TRBJ2-7 | TRBV24-1 | - | TGTGCCACCAGTGACTATACTTCCCACGAGCAGTACTTC | CATSDYTSHEQYF
many | TRBJ2-7 | TRBV10-3 | TRBD2 | TGTGCCATCAGTACTAGCGGGAGTTCGTACGAGCAGTACTTC | CAISTSGSSYEQYF
many | TRBJ2-1 | TRBV5-6 | TRBD2 | TGTGCCAGCAGCCTAAGACTAGCGGGAGTCGATGAGCAGTTCTTC | CASSLRLAGVDEQFF
many | TRBJ2-7 | TRBV6-6 | - | TGTGCCAGCATGGCGGGACAAGGTTACGAGCAGTACTTC | CASMAGQGYEQYF
- | TRBJ2-5 | TRBV5-1 | - | TGCGCCAGCAGCTTGGTCGGTACAGGGAGGATGGAGACCCAGTACTTC | CASSLVGTGRMETQYF
- | TRBJ2-3 | TRBV20-1 | - | TGCAGTGCTAGTTGGGACGCCGAAGGCCGGGATACGCAGTATTTT | CSASWDAEGRDTQYF
many | TRBJ2-4 | TRBV20-1 | - | TGCAGTGCTGAGACTGTACTAGCCAAAAACATTCAGTACTTC | CSAETVLAKNIQYF
many | TRBJ2-1 | TRBV5-6 | - | TGTGCCAGCAGCTTGGCCGGGGTGGTTCACAATGAGCAGTTCTTC | CASSLAGVVHNEQFF
many | TRBJ2-3 | TRBV5-1 | TRBD2 | TGCGCCAGCAGCTTCCGGGCGGGAGATCAAGATACGCAGTATTTT | CASSFRAGDQDTQYF
many | TRBJ2-7 | TRBV29-1 | - | TGCAGCGTTGGAGCAGGGATAGCCGAGCAGTACTTC | CSVGAGIAEQYF
few | TRBJ2-1 | TRBV20-1 | - | TGCAGTGCTAGTATGCGAACACGTTACAATGAGCAGTTCTTC | CSASMRTRYNEQFF
many | TRBJ2-7 | TRBV20-1 | - | TGCAGTGCCAGCCGGGACGTCGAGCGGGAGCAGTACTTC | CSASRDVEREQYF
many | TRBJ2-5 | TRBV5-6 | - | TGTGCCAGCAGCTTGGAAGCACTCGGGGAGACCCAGTACTTC | CASSLEALGETQYF
many | TRBJ2-7 | TRBV12-3/TRBV12-4 | - | TGTGCCAGCAGTTTTATAAGCTACGAGCAGTACTTC | CASSFISYEQYF
many | TRBJ1-2 | TRBV10-3 | TRBD1 | TGTGCCATTGGAGGACAGGGGGAAGGGAACTATGGCTACACCTTC | CAIGGQGEGNYGYTF
medium-sized | TRBJ2-6 | TRBV6-6 | - | TGTGCCAGCACCGACCCCCCCGGCGGGAAGCCGGGATTCTCTGGGGCCAACGTCCTGACTTTC | CASTDPPGGKPGFSGANVLTF
many | TRBJ2-1 | TRBV3-1 | TRBD1 | TGTGCCAGCAGCCGAAGATTGACAGGGGGCGGTGAGCAGTTCTTC | CASSRRLTGGGEQFF
many | TRBJ2-2 | TRBV11-3 | - | TGTGCCAGCAGCTTAGGGCAGGGCAACACCGGGGAGCTGTTTTTT | CASSLGQGNTGELFF
many | TRBJ2-7 | TRBV5-1 | - | TGCGCCAGCAGGGGAATCGCCGAGCAGTACTTC | CASRGIAEQYF
many | TRBJ1-6 | TRBV12-3/TRBV12-4 | - | TGTGCCAGCAGTTTCAGTGGGGGTAGGGGTAATTCACCCCTCCACTTT | CASSFSGGRGNSPLHF
- | TRBJ2-3 | TRBV20-1 | - | - | CSARMDYVETQYFGPGTDTQYF
few | TRBJ2-2 | TRBV5-1 | - | TGCGCCAGCCGTTCGGACACGAACACCGGGGAGCTGTTTTTT | CASRSDTNTGELFF
many | TRBJ2-1 | TRBV20-1 | - | TGCAGTGCTAATCCTAACAATGAGCAGTTCTTC | CSANPNNEQFF
many | TRBJ1-4 | TRBV5-1 | TRBD1 | TGCGCCAGCAGCTTTACGGCCGGACAGGGAGGTGAAAAACTGTTTTTT | CASSFTAGQGGEKLFF
- | TRBJ2-7 | TRBV2 | - | TGTGCCAGCCGGGGGCGGGACACCTTTTTAGAGCAGTACTTC | CASRGRDTFLEQYF
- | TRBJ2-4 | TRBV7-2 | TRBD2 | TGTGCAAGCAGCCTACCCGGGACTAGTGGGGTCTGGAACATTCAGTACTTC | CASSLPGTSGVWNIQYF
many | TRBJ2-7 | TRBV5-4 | - | TGTGCCAGCAGCTTGGTGGGGTCAGACGAGCAGTACTTC | CASSLVGSDEQYF